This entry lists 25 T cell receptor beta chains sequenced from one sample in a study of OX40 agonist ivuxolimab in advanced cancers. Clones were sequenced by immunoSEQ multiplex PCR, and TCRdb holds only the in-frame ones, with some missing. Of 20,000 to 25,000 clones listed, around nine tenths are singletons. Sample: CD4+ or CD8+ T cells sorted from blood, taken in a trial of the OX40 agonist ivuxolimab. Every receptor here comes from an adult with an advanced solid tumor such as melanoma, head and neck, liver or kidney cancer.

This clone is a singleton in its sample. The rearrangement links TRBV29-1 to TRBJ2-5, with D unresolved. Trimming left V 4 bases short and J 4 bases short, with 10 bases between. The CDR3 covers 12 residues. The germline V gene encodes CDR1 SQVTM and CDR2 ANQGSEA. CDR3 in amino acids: CSVGDLTETQYF. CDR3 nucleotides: TGCAGCGTTGGTGACCTGACAGAGACCCAGTACTTC.

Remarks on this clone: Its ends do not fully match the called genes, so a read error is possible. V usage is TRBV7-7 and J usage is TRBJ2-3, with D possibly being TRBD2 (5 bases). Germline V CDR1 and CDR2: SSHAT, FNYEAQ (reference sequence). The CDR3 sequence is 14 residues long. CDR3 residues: CASSFRGSTDTQYF. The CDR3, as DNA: TGTGCTAGCAGCTTTCGAGGGAGCACAGATACGCAGTATTTT.

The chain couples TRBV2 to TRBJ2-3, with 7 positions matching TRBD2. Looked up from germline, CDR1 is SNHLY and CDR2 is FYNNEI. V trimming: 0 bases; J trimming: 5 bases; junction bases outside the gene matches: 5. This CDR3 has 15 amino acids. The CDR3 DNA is TGTGCCAGCAGTGAAGCAGCGGGGTCCGGAGATACGCAGTATTTT. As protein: CASSEAAGSGDTQYF.

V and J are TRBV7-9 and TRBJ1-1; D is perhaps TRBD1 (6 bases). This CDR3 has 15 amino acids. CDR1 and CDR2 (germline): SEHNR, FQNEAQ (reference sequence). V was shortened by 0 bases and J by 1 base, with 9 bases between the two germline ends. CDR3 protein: CASSLAPRGNTEAFF. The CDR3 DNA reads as TGTGCCAGCAGCTTAGCTCCCAGGGGGAACACTGAAGCTTTCTTT.

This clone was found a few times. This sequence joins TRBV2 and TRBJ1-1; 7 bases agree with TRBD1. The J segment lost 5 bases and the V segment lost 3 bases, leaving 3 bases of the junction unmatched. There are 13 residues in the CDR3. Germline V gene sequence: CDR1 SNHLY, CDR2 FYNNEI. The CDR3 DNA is TGTGCCAGCAGTGATTACAGGGGAACTGAAGCTTTCTTT. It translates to CASSDYRGTEAFF.

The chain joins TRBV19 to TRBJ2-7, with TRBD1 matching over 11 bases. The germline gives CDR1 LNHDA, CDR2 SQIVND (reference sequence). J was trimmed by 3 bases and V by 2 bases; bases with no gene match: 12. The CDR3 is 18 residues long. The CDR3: CASSILLVGTGGNYEQYF. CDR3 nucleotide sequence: TGTGCCAGTAGTATACTTCTCGTCGGGACAGGGGGAAACTACGAGCAGTACTTC.

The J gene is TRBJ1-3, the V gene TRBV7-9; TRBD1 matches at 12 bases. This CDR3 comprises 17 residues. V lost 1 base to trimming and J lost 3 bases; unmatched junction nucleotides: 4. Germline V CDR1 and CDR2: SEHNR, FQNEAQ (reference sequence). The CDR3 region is CASSLGDRGPYGNTIYF. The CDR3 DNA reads TGTGCCAGCAGCTTAGGGGACAGGGGGCCTTATGGAAACACCATATATTTT.

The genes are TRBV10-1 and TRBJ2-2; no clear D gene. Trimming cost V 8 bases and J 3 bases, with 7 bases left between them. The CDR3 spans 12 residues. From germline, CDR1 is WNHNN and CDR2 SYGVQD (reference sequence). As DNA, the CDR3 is TGCGCCAGCTCCGGATACACCGGGGAGCTGTTTTTT. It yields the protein CASSGYTGELFF.

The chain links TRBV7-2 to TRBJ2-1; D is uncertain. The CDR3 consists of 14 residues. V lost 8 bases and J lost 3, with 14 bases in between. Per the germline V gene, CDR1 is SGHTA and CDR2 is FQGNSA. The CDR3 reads CASLQRPNYNEQFF. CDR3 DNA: TGTGCCAGCCTCCAGCGCCCAAACTACAATGAGCAGTTCTTC.

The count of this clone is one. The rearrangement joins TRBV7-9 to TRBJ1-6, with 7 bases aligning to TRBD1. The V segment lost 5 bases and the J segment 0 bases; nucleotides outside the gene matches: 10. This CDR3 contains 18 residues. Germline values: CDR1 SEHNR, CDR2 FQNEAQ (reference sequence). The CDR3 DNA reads TGTGCCAGCAGCCCAATGGGACAGCCGAGCTCCTATAATTCACCCCTCCACTTT. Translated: CASSPMGQPSSYNSPLHF. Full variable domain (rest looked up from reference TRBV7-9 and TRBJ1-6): DTGVSQNPRHKITKRGQNVTFRCDPISEHNRLYWYRQTLGQGPEFLTYFQNEAQLEKSRLLSDRFSAERPKGSFSTLEIQRTEQGDSAMYLCASSPMGQPSSYNSPLHFGNGTRLTVT.

Here the CDR3 DNA reads TGTGCCAGCAGTGAAGCGGGACATCTAACCGTAGCCAAAAACATTCAGTACTTC. It translates to CASSEAGHLTVAKNIQYF. The chain employs TRBV2 and TRBJ2-4, with D perhaps TRBD1 (6 bases). The CDR3 extends over 18 amino acids. The germline CDR1 and CDR2 sequences are SNHLY and FYNNEI. V shed 0 bases and J shed 0 bases, with 15 bases lying between them.

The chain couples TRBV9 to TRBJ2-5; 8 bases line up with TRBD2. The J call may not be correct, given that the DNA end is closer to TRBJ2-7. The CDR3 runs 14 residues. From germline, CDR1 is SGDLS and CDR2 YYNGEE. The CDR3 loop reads CASSPGTSQYEQYF. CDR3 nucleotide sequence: TGTGCCAGCAGCCCTGGGACTAGTCAGTACGAGCAGTACTTC.

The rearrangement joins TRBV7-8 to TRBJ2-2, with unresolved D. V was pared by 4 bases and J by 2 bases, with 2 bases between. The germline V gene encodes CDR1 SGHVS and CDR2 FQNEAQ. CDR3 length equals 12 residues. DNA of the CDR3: TGTGCCAGCAGCTCCAACACCGGGGAGCTGTTTTTT. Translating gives CASSSNTGELFF.

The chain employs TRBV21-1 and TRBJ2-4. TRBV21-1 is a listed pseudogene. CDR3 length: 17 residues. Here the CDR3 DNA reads TGTGCCAGCAGCAAAGCAGGAAGGCTTTTAGCCAAAAACATTCAGTACTTC. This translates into CASSKAGRLLAKNIQYF.

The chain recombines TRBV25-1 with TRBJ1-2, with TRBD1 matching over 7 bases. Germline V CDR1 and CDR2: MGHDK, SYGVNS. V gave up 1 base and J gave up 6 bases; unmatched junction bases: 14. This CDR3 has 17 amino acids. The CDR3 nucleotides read TGTGCCAGCAGTGAATCGATCAAGTCAGGGGGAAAGAATGGCTACACCTTC. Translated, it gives CASSESIKSGGKNGYTF.

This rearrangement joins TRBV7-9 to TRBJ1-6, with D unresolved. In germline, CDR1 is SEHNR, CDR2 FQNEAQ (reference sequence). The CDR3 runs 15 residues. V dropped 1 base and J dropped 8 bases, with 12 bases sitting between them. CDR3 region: CASSLGSAPYSPLHF. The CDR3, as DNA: TGTGCCAGCAGCTTAGGCTCGGCCCCCTATTCACCCCTCCACTTT.

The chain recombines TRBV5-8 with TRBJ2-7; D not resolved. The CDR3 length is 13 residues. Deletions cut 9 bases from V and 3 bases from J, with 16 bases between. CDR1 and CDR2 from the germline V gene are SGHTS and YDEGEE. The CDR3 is CATTDGRHYEQYF. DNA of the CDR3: TGTGCCACCACGGACGGAAGACACTACGAGCAGTACTTC.

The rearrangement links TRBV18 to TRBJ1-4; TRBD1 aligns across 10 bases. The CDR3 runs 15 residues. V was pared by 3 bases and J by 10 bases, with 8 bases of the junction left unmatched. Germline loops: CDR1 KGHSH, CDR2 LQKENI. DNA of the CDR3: TGTGCCAGCTCACCCACCGGGACAGGGGCGAGAAAACTGTTTTTT. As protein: CASSPTGTGARKLFF.

CDR3 amino acids: CASSSLGGRDTEAFF. The CDR3 coding sequence is TGTGCCAGCAGCTCCCTGGGGGGCAGGGACACTGAAGCTTTCTTT. The chain employs TRBV7-2 and TRBJ1-1; possibly TRBD1 for D (6 bases). This CDR3 has 15 amino acids. V was clipped by 4 bases and J by 3 bases, with 15 bases between them. The germline V gene encodes CDR1 SGHTA and CDR2 FQGNSA.

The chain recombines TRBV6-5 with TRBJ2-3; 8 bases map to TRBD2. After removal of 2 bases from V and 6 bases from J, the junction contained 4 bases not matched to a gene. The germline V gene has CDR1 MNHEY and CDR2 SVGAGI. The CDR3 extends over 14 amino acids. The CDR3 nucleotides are TGTGCCAGCAGTTACGGGGTAGCGGGGGATACGCAGTATTTT. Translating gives CASSYGVAGDTQYF.

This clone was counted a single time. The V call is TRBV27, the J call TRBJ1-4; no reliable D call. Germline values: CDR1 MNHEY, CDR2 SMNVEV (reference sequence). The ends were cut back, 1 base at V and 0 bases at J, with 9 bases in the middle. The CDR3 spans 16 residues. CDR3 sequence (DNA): TGTGCCAGCAGTTTATATAACCACCCAACTAATGAAAAACTGTTTTTT. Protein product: CASSLYNHPTNEKLFF.

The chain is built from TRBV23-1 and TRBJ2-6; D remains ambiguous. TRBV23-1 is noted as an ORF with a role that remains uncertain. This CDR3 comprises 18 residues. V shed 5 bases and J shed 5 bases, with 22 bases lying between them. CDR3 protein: CASSSAVTQQSRANVLTF. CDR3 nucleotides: TGCGCCAGCAGTAGCGCTGTTACGCAACAAAGTCGGGCCAACGTCCTGACTTTC.

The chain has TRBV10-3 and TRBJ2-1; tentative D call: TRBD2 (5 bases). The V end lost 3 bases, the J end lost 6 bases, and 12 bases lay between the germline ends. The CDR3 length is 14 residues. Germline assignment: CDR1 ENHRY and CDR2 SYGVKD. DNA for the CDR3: TGTGCCATCAGTGACCTCTCTAGCTCCAATGAGCAGTTCTTC. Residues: CAISDLSSSNEQFF.

DNA of the CDR3: TGTGCCAGCAGCGTTTATGGGGTCGGGCTTGGGAATGAGCAGTTCTTC. Translating it yields CASSVYGVGLGNEQFF. The rearrangement links TRBV9 to TRBJ2-1; D unresolved. Trimming left V 2 bases short and J 7 bases short, with 19 bases between. The CDR3 length is 16 residues. In germline, CDR1 is SGDLS, CDR2 YYNGEE.

The CDR3 bases are TGTGCCAGCAGCTTCCTATGGGCAAAAGCTAGTGAAGCTTTCTTT. It encodes CASSFLWAKASEAFF. This rearrangement joins TRBV21-1 to TRBJ1-1. TRBV21-1 is marked as a pseudogene. The CDR3 runs to 15 residues.